This is a list of T cell receptor beta chains from one sample in a study of OX40 agonist ivuxolimab in advanced cancers. TCRdb's copy holds only in-frame clones and misses some; the assay was immunoSEQ multiplex PCR. Among about 78,000 clones, approximately 84% were seen once, and the ten largest hold around 0.44%. The input for sequencing was CD4+ or CD8+ T cells sorted from blood, taken in a trial of the OX40 agonist ivuxolimab. Receptor source: an adult with an advanced solid tumor such as melanoma, head and neck, liver or kidney cancer. CDR3s include the opening cysteine and the closing phenylalanine or tryptophan. D genes are given only for firm matches. Clone size, where shown, is once, few, many, or a class for clones that have expanded.

cdr3_nt cdr3_aa clone_size d_call j_call v_call
TGTGCCAGCTCATCAGGGGGAGTGTCCAACAATGAGCAGTTCTTC CASSSGGVSNNEQFF once TRBD1 TRBJ2-1 TRBV28
TGTGCCAGCAGTTTAGGGGAAACTGGGGCCAACGTCCTGACTTTC CASSLGETGANVLTF NA NA TRBJ2-6 TRBV6-5
TGTGCCAGCAGCCCTTGGGGGGGAGTAAAGACCCAGTACTTC CASSPWGGVKTQYF once TRBD2 TRBJ2-5 TRBV7-8
TGTGCCAGCGGACAATACAATGAGCAGTTCTTC CASGQYNEQFF NA NA TRBJ2-1 TRBV11-2
TGTGCCAGCAGCTTAACCCCGAATGGGGTGAATGAGCAGTTCTTC CASSLTPNGVNEQFF NA NA TRBJ2-1 TRBV7-2
TGCGCCAGCAGCTCGGTCGGACAGGGACACACTGAAGCTTTCTTT CASSSVGQGHTEAFF NA TRBD1 TRBJ1-1 TRBV5-1
TGTGCCAGCAGTCTTAGCGGGAGGGTGGGGGAGCAGTACTTC CASSLSGRVGEQYF NA TRBD2 TRBJ2-7 TRBV2
TGCGCCAGCAGCTTGACGTTCCTCACAGATACGCAGTATTTT CASSLTFLTDTQYF NA NA TRBJ2-3 TRBV5-1
TGTGCCAGTAGTATAGTGGCTGCCGAAAAACTGTTTTTT CASSIVAAEKLFF NA NA TRBJ1-4 TRBV19
TGTGCCAGCAGCTTTGGGACGGGCACCGGGGAGCTGTTTTTT CASSFGTGTGELFF NA NA TRBJ2-2 TRBV7-3
TGTGCCAGCAGTCCCTTCCAAGGAAGCTATGGCTACACCTTC CASSPFQGSYGYTF NA NA TRBJ1-2 TRBV28
TGCGCCAGCAGCTTGCCTGGGTCTGAAGCTTTCTTT CASSLPGSEAFF few NA TRBJ1-1 TRBV5-1
TGTGCCAGCGTCCGGGACAGGAACACTGAAGCTTTCTTT CASVRDRNTEAFF few TRBD1 TRBJ1-1 TRBV2
TGTGCCAGCAGCCCAGGACGGCCGAACACCGGGGAGCTGTTTTTT CASSPGRPNTGELFF NA NA TRBJ2-2 TRBV6-5
TGTGCCAGCAGCACACGCCAACAGGACGGTGCGATCCAGTACTTC CASSTRQQDGAIQYF NA NA TRBJ2-5 TRBV7-2
TGTGCCAGCAGCCCCGGGGGTGGTGGGATTAATCAGCCCCAGCATTTT CASSPGGGGINQPQHF NA NA TRBJ1-5 TRBV9
TGTGCCAGCAGTGAAGGAGGGCGGGGGCCCACTAATGAAAAACTGTTTTTT CASSEGGRGPTNEKLFF once NA TRBJ1-4 TRBV6-1
TGTGCCAGCAGTGCCACTAGCGGAACCCAGACTACGCAGTATTTT CASSATSGTQTTQYF few TRBD2 TRBJ2-3 TRBV6-1